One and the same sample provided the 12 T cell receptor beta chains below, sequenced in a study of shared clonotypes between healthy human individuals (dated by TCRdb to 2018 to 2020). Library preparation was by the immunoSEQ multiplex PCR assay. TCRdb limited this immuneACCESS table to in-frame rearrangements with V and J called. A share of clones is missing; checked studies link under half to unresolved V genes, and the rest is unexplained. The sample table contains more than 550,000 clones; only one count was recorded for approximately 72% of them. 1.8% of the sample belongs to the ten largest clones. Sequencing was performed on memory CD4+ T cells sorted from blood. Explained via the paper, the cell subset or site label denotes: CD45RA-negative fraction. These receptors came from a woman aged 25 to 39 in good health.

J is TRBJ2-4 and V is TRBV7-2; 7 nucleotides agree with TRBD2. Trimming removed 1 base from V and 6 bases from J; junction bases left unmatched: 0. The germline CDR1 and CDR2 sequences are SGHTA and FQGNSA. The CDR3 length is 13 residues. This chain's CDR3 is CASSLGEGNIQYF. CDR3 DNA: TGTGCCAGCAGCTTAGGGGAGGGAAACATTCAGTACTTC.

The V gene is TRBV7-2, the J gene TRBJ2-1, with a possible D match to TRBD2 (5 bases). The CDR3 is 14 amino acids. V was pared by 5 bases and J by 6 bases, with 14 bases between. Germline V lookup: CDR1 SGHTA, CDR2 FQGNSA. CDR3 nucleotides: TGTGCCAGCAGCCCGTTCCGGGATCTCAATGAGCAGTTCTTC. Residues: CASSPFRDLNEQFF.

The CDR3 DNA is TGTGCCAGCAGCGGGGGGCTGAGCTCCTACGAGCAGTACTTC. It encodes CASSGGLSSYEQYF. The chain uses TRBV7-9 and TRBJ2-7; D is perhaps TRBD1 or TRBD2 (6 bases each). The V gene lost 5 bases and the J gene lost 0 bases, with 11 bases spanning the gap. CDR1 is SEHNR and CDR2 is FQNEAQ in the germline V gene (reference sequence). The CDR3 length is 14 residues.

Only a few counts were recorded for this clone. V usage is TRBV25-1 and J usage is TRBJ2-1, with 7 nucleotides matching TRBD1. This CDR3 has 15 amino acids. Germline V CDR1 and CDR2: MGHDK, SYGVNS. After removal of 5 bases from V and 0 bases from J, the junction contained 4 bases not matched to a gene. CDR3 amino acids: CASSKTGSSYNEQFF. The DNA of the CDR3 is TGTGCCAGCAGTAAGACAGGGAGCTCCTACAATGAGCAGTTCTTC.

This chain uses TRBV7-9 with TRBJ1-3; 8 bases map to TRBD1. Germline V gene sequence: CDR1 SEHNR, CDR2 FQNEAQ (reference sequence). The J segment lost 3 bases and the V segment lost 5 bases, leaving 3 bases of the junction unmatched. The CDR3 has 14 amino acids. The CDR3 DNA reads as TGTGCCAGCAGCCCGGACAGGGTTGGAAACACCATATATTTT. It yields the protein CASSPDRVGNTIYF.

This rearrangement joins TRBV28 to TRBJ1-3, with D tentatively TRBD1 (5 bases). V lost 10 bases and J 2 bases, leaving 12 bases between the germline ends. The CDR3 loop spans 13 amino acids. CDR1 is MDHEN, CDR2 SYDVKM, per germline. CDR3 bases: TGTGCCATCTCGGGGGTGGCTGGAAACACCATATATTTT. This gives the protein CAISGVAGNTIYF.

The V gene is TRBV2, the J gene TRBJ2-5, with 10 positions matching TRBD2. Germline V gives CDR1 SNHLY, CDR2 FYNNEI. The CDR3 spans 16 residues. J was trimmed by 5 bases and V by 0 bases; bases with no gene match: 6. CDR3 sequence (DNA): TGTGCCAGCAGTGAAGCGGGCAGCGGGAGGGGTGAGACCCAGTACTTC. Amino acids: CASSEAGSGRGETQYF. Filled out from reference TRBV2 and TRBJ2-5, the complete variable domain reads EPEVTQTPSHQVTQMGQEVILRCVPISNHLYFYWYRQILGQKVEFLVSFYNNEISEKSEIFDDQFSVERPDGSNFTLKIRSTKLEDSAMYFCASSEAGSGRGETQYFGPGTRLLVL.

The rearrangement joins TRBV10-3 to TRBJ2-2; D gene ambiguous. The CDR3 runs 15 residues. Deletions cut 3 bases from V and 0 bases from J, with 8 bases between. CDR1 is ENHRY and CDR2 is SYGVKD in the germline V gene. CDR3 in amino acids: CAISDDLSNTGELFF. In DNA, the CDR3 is TGTGCCATCAGTGATGATCTATCGAACACCGGGGAGCTGTTTTTT.

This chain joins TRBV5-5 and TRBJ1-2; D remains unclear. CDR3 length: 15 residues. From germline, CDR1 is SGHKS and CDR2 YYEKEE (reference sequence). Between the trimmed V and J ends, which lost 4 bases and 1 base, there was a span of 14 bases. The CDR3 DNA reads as TGTGCCAGCAGCCCAATGGACTACTTTAACTATGGCTACACCTTC. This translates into CASSPMDYFNYGYTF.

CDR3 residues: CASSLQAGHRLRADTQYF. The CDR3, as DNA: TGCGCCAGCAGCCTTCAAGCGGGACACCGTCTTCGAGCAGATACGCAGTATTTT. The V gene is TRBV4-1, the J gene TRBJ2-3; TRBD2 might be the D (7 bases). The CDR3 is 18 amino acids. The germline V gene encodes CDR1 MGHRA and CDR2 YSYEKL. Trimming stripped 4 bases from V and 4 bases from J, with 24 bases between.

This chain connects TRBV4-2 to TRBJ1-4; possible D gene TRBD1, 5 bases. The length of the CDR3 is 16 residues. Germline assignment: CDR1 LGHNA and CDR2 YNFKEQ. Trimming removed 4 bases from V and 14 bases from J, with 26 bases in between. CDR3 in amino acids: CASSRELWGAQVNLFF. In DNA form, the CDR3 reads TGTGCCAGCAGCCGGGAGCTATGGGGCGCCCAAGTGAATCTGTTTTTT.

The CDR3 spells CASSSPGQGTNYGYTF. The CDR3, as DNA: TGCGCCAGCAGCTCACCGGGACAGGGGACCAACTATGGCTACACCTTC. The rearrangement joins TRBV5-1 to TRBJ1-2; TRBD1 matches 10 bases. The CDR3 extends over 16 amino acids. The junction had 7 bases not matched to a gene; V was cut back by 3 bases and J by 2 bases. The germline V gene encodes CDR1 SGHRS and CDR2 YFSETQ.